The 32 T cell receptor beta chains given below trace back to one sample, sequenced in a study of T cell repertoires in ileal Crohn's disease. Sequenced by immunoSEQ multiplex PCR; TCRdb stores in-frame clones only, minus some. The sample includes approximately 16,000 clones, just under 80% of them seen just once. Described time point: neoterminal ileum biopsy at postoperative endoscopy, about 6 months after surgery. Sequenced: ileal tissue. These receptors were obtained from an adult with Crohn's disease.

The J gene is TRBJ2-7, the V gene TRBV29-1; D is possibly TRBD1 (5 bases). The germline V gene encodes CDR1 SQVTM and CDR2 ANQGSEA. The length of the CDR3 is 13 residues. Trimming took off 7 bases at V and 2 bases at J, with 15 bases between the two ends. This chain's CDR3 is CSAGRQNPYEQYF. The CDR3 DNA reads TGCAGCGCCGGAAGACAGAATCCCTACGAGCAGTACTTC.

The V and J genes are TRBV6-1 and TRBJ2-3; TRBD2 aligns across 9 bases. Germline V gene data show CDR1 as MNHNS and CDR2 as SASEGT. This CDR3 is built from 16 residues. With V trimmed by 4 bases and J by 5 bases, 10 bases remained unmatched. DNA for the CDR3: TGTGCCAGCAGTGCTGGTGGAGCGGGAGGAATAGATACGCAGTATTTT. Translated: CASSAGGAGGIDTQYF.

This clone was counted between two and nine times. CDR3 sequence (DNA): TGTGCCAGCAGCTTGGGCAGGAACACTGAAGCTTTCTTT. This encodes CASSLGRNTEAFF. V usage is TRBV7-8 and J usage is TRBJ1-1, with D unclear. CDR1 and CDR2 (germline): SGHVS, FQNEAQ. Trimming took 3 bases from V and 1 from J, leaving 6 bases between them. This CDR3 has 13 residues.

V is TRBV5-1 and J is TRBJ2-5; D remains ambiguous. The CDR3 is made up of 13 amino acids. CDR1 is SGHRS, CDR2 YFSETQ, per germline. Trimming stripped 3 bases from V and 5 bases from J, with 11 bases between. CDR3 protein: CASSSYPRETQYF. In DNA form, the CDR3 reads TGCGCCAGCAGCTCCTACCCCCGCGAGACCCAGTACTTC.

The chain employs TRBV10-1 and TRBJ2-1, with D uncertain. The CDR3 contains 16 residues. The germline V and J ends were trimmed by 3 bases and 8 bases, with 20 bases remaining between them. Germline assignment: CDR1 WNHNN and CDR2 SYGVQD (reference sequence). The DNA of the CDR3 is TGCGCCAGCAGTGACACGGTCAGTCGTTCAGCCGATGAGCAGTTCTTC. Translated: CASSDTVSRSADEQFF.

This clone was seen only a few times. The genes are TRBV2 and TRBJ2-3; D ambiguous. The V end was cut by 6 bases, the J end by 6 bases, with 13 bases between. This CDR3 comprises 13 residues. Looked up from germline, CDR1 is SNHLY and CDR2 is FYNNEI. CDR3 sequence: CASRERFRDTQYF. Written as DNA, the CDR3 is TGTGCCAGCAGGGAGAGGTTCAGGGATACGCAGTATTTT.

This chain uses TRBV4-1 with TRBJ2-1; 8 nucleotides align to TRBD2. V was pared by 1 base and J by 7 bases, with 6 bases of the junction left unmatched. Germline V gives CDR1 MGHRA, CDR2 YSYEKL. The CDR3 length is 15 residues. The CDR3, as DNA: TGCGCCAGCAGCCAAGTCGGGGGGGCCTTAAATGAGCAGTTCTTC. Residues: CASSQVGGALNEQFF.

This sequence joins TRBV15 and TRBJ2-5; D is ambiguous. The CDR3 length is 11 residues. The germline CDR1 and CDR2 sequences are LNHNV and YYDKDF (reference sequence). Trimming removed 3 bases from V and 4 bases from J, with 3 bases in between. The CDR3 region has the DNA TGTGCCACCAGCAGGCTAGAGACCCAGTACTTC. This encodes CATSRLETQYF.

The rearrangement joins TRBV5-4 to TRBJ1-5; no clear D gene. The CDR3 length is 13 residues. The germline gives CDR1 SGHNT, CDR2 YYREEE (reference sequence). Trimming pared 2 bases from V and 6 bases from J, leaving 9 bases between. This CDR3 is CASSLGHGQPQHF. Here the CDR3 DNA reads TGTGCCAGCAGCTTAGGTCATGGTCAGCCCCAGCATTTT.

This clone was seen only once. One end of the junction is discordant with germline, which a read error may explain. V gene TRBV11-2 combines with J gene TRBJ2-7, with 8 bases fitting TRBD2. Looked up from germline, CDR1 is SGHAT and CDR2 is FQNNGV. The CDR3 sequence is 12 residues long. The CDR3 DNA reads as TGTGCCAGCAGCCCAACAACGACTAGCGCGATCTTC. Amino acid sequence: CASSPTTTSAIF.

This clone occurred once. V usage is TRBV28 and J usage is TRBJ1-5; 8 bases align to TRBD1. The CDR3 totals 13 residues. Per germline, CDR1 MDHEN and CDR2 SYDVKM. V lost 8 bases and J lost 3; bases outside the gene matches: 3. As DNA, the CDR3 is TGTGCCAGCTCACAGGGGGTCAATCAGCCCCAGCATTTT. This encodes CASSQGVNQPQHF.

The J gene is TRBJ2-7, the V gene TRBV28; TRBD1 might be the D (6 bases). The ends were cut back, 3 bases at V and 2 bases at J, with 23 bases in the middle. The germline gives CDR1 MDHEN, CDR2 SYDVKM. The CDR3 extends over 18 amino acids. CDR3 residues: CASSFFPPTGRAPYEQYF. The CDR3 DNA follows: TGTGCCAGCAGTTTCTTTCCCCCGACAGGTCGGGCCCCCTACGAGCAGTACTTC.

The DNA of the CDR3 is TGCGCCAGCAGGGCCGACCGCGGACCGCCCGCTCGCTACGAGCAGTACTTC. Translated, it gives CASRADRGPPARYEQYF. The chain uses TRBV23-1 and TRBJ2-7, with D uncertain. TRBV23-1 is an ORF, and what it does is uncertain. CDR3 size: 17 residues. V dropped 6 bases and J dropped 3 bases, with 24 bases sitting between them.

As regards this clone: Germline and junction disagree at one end, which may indicate a read error. The J gene is TRBJ2-3, the V gene TRBV7-9; 14 positions agree with TRBD2. The CDR3 extends over 15 amino acids. The V gene's germline CDR1 is SEHNR and CDR2 FQNEAQ (reference sequence). The CDR3 DNA is TGCGCCAGCAGCCAAGGGACTAGCGGGAGAGATACGCAGTATTTT. Protein product: CASSQGTSGRDTQYF.

This clone was counted once. The rearrangement links TRBV15 to TRBJ1-6; 8 bases map to TRBD1. V dropped 0 bases and J dropped 8; count of bases not matched to a gene: 3. The V gene's germline CDR1 is LNHNV and CDR2 YYDKDF (reference sequence). CDR3 length: 15 amino acids. The CDR3 bases are TGTGCCACCAGCAGAGAGACAGGGGCGGATTCACCCCTCCACTTT. Protein: CATSRETGADSPLHF. Full variable domain (missing parts from reference TRBV15 and TRBJ1-6): DAMVIQNPRYQVTQFGKPVTLSCSQTLNHNVMYWYQQKSSQAPKLLFHYYDKDFNNEADTPDNFQSRRPNTSFCFLDIRSPGLGDTAMYLCATSRETGADSPLHFGNGTRLTVT.

The rearrangement links TRBV11-2 to TRBJ1-2, with D unresolved. V was pared by 3 bases and J by 4 bases, with 15 bases between. The CDR3 totals 15 residues. Per germline, CDR1 SGHAT and CDR2 FQNNGV. CDR3 in DNA: TGTGCCAGCAGCTTCGGAGGTTCCCGGGGCTATGGCTACACCTTC. Its translation is CASSFGGSRGYGYTF.

The table lists this clone with a few counts. The rearrangement links TRBV4-1 to TRBJ1-1; tentative D call: TRBD1 (5 bases). V lost 1 base, J lost 5 bases, and 8 bases lay in between. Germline CDR1 MGHRA, CDR2 YSYEKL. The CDR3 totals 13 residues. CDR3 region: CASSQVRGTEAFF. The DNA for the CDR3 is TGCGCCAGCAGCCAAGTACGGGGGACTGAAGCTTTCTTT.

The V and J genes are TRBV6-1 and TRBJ1-5; D gene uncertain. Germline V lookup: CDR1 MNHNS, CDR2 SASEGT. This CDR3 spans 15 amino acids. V was pared by 6 bases and J by 4 bases, with 16 bases between. CDR3 amino acids: CASRTQVWGNQPQHF. CDR3 in DNA: TGTGCCAGCAGAACTCAGGTATGGGGAAATCAGCCCCAGCATTTT.

The chain joins TRBV6-1 to TRBJ2-3, with 7 bases fitting TRBD1. The CDR3 is 15 amino acids. Trimming at V came to 5 bases and at J to 6 bases, leaving 11 bases not matched to a gene. The germline V gene encodes CDR1 MNHNS and CDR2 SASEGT. CDR3 in amino acids: CASSSGQARGDTQYF. Written as DNA, the CDR3 is TGTGCCAGCAGTAGCGGACAGGCTCGTGGGGATACGCAGTATTTT.

CDR3 nucleotides: TGTGCCAGCAGCGGACAGTACACTGAAGCTTTCTTT. Its protein product is CASSGQYTEAFF. This chain joins TRBV9 and TRBJ1-1; D is possibly TRBD1 (5 bases). Germline lookup yields CDR1 SGDLS and CDR2 YYNGEE. V was shortened by 3 bases and J by 3 bases, with 6 bases between the two germline ends. The CDR3 spans 12 residues.

V gene TRBV5-1 combines with J gene TRBJ2-3, with a possible D match to TRBD1 (6 bases). Germline loops: CDR1 SGHRS, CDR2 YFSETQ. The CDR3 consists of 16 residues. Trimming removed 3 bases at V and 3 bases at J, with 17 bases between. This chain's CDR3 is CASSYRSTGGTDTQYF. The CDR3 nucleotides read TGCGCCAGCAGCTATCGCTCGACAGGCGGAACAGATACGCAGTATTTT.

J is TRBJ1-5 and V is TRBV10-2; 9 bases agree with TRBD1. The J segment lost 6 bases and the V segment lost 6 bases, leaving 6 bases of the junction unmatched. This CDR3 has 14 residues. Looked up from germline, CDR1 is WSHSY and CDR2 is SAAADI. CDR3 in DNA: TGCGCCAGCAGGGAAACAGGGGGCGGTCAGCCCCAGCATTTT. Its translation is CASRETGGGQPQHF.

The chain has TRBV18 and TRBJ2-1, with D maybe TRBD2 (5 bases). The CDR3 runs to 13 residues. Trimming cost V 5 bases and J 9 bases, with 14 bases left between them. Germline V lookup: CDR1 KGHSH, CDR2 LQKENI. The CDR3, as DNA: TGTGCCAGCTCATATGTCCCCGGAGGTGAGCAGTTCTTC. Protein sequence: CASSYVPGGEQFF.

The chain links TRBV5-1 to TRBJ1-1; 10 nucleotides agree with TRBD1. Germline V lookup: CDR1 SGHRS, CDR2 YFSETQ. The CDR3 extends over 15 amino acids. Trimming cost V 4 bases and J 8 bases; bases outside gene matches: 11. CDR3 sequence: CASSPGGQGEGEAFF. CDR3 in DNA: TGCGCCAGCAGCCCCGGCGGACAGGGGGAGGGCGAAGCTTTCTTT.

This clone was recorded a few times. The chain joins TRBV30 to TRBJ1-4; D ambiguous. This CDR3 comprises 15 residues. V lost 3 bases, J lost 0 bases, and 11 bases lay in between. Germline V gene data show CDR1 as GTSNPN and CDR2 as SVGIG (reference sequence). In nucleotides, the CDR3 is TGTGCCTGGAGATCCGGGCGTACAACTAATGAAAAACTGTTTTTT. It codes for CAWRSGRTTNEKLFF.

This clone showed up just a few times. The rearrangement uses TRBV6-5 and TRBJ1-6; D is unresolved. This CDR3 has 15 residues. Germline-derived CDR1 and CDR2 are MNHEY and SVGAGI. Trimming took off 6 bases at V and 7 bases at J, with 16 bases between the two ends. CDR3 bases: TGTGCCAGCAGAAGGGTCGGAGTTGTGAATTCACCCCTCCACTTT. Translated, it gives CASRRVGVVNSPLHF.

The rearrangement joins TRBV4-2 to TRBJ1-5, with a weak D call TRBD1 (6 bases). This CDR3 is built from 16 residues. Germline values: CDR1 LGHNA, CDR2 YNFKEQ. Trimming left V 5 bases short and J 5 bases short, with 19 bases between. The CDR3 DNA follows: TGTGCCAGCAGCGAACAACAGGGTAATGGAGATCAGCCCCAGCATTTT. Translating it yields CASSEQQGNGDQPQHF.

The chain combines TRBV5-4 with TRBJ1-2, with 7 bases identical to TRBD1. With 2 bases clipped from V and 5 bases from J, the junction kept 3 bases outside the gene matches. The CDR3 sequence is 13 residues long. Germline loops: CDR1 SGHNT, CDR2 YYREEE (reference sequence). The CDR3 here is CASSLNRGYGYTF. CDR3 DNA sequence: TGTGCCAGCAGCTTAAACAGGGGTTATGGCTACACCTTC.

The chain is built from TRBV11-2 and TRBJ2-3; perhaps TRBD2 as D (6 bases). V was shortened by 1 base and J by 2 bases, with 16 bases between the two germline ends. This CDR3 contains 17 residues. CDR1 and CDR2 (germline): SGHAT, FQNNGV. DNA for the CDR3: TGTGCCAGCAGCTTAGCTTTGGCGGGATGGGACACAGATACGCAGTATTTT. Translating it yields CASSLALAGWDTDTQYF.

The rearrangement joins TRBV27 to TRBJ2-1; TRBD1 agrees at 8 bases. The V segment lost 4 bases and the J segment 9 bases; nucleotides outside the gene matches: 5. The germline CDR1 and CDR2 sequences are MNHEY and SMNVEV (reference sequence). This CDR3 spans 13 amino acids. The CDR3 protein is CASSSRDRLEQFF. The CDR3 bases are TGTGCCAGCAGTTCCCGGGACAGGCTTGAGCAGTTCTTC.

This sequence joins TRBV28 and TRBJ2-7, with unresolved D. V lost 6 bases and J 4 bases, leaving 13 bases between the germline ends. The length of the CDR3 is 13 residues. The germline V gene encodes CDR1 MDHEN and CDR2 SYDVKM. In DNA, the CDR3 is TGTGCCAGCAGCCCGAGTTTGGGGTACGAGCAGTACTTC. Translating gives CASSPSLGYEQYF.

The genes are TRBV4-1 and TRBJ2-7; no clear D. The V gene's germline CDR1 is MGHRA and CDR2 YSYEKL. This CDR3 is built from 13 residues. V gave up 3 bases and J gave up 0 bases, with 6 bases separating them. The CDR3 loop reads CASSQRTSYEQYF. The CDR3 DNA is TGCGCCAGCAGCCAGAGGACCTCCTACGAGCAGTACTTC.